This T cell receptor beta chain emerged from a study of post-analysis software for immune sequencing data. Points from the study as a whole: In multiple sclerosis, normalized Chao1 diversity was significantly below that of controls. In patients, TRBV5-6, TRBV5-1 and TRBV20-1 belonged to five TRBV segments found more frequently than in controls.

The TCR beta cDNA libraries contained unique molecular identifiers. Between roughly 1 and 10 million T cells gave rise to roughly 0.5 million cDNA molecules. TCRdb re-called the PCR reads through MiXCR, storing one row per CDR3 protein. The sample holds 750,000 to 950,000 distinct CDR3 sequences, roughly 50% seen once. A note on this clonotype: No antigen is known for it.

The junction had 7 bases not matched to a gene; V was cut back by 4 bases and J by 4 bases. Germline CDR1 DFQATT, CDR2 SNEGSKA (reference sequence). The CDR3 has 14 residues. The sequence was obtained from a girl aged 10 to 17 with multiple sclerosis. Material for sequencing was blood. The chain employs TRBV20-1 and TRBJ2-1; TRBD2 agrees at 7 bases. The CDR3 nucleotides are TGCAGTGCTATTCAGGAGCGGGGTTACAATGAGCAGTTCTTC. Encoded protein: CSAIQERGYNEQFF.